The source of this T cell receptor (beta chain) is a study of T cell responses to AZD1222 COVID-19 vaccine. The study's findings and limits: Repertoire sampling occurred only after the peak T cell response. White British donors predominated, females outnumbered males, and clonal diversity was possibly underestimated. Unmutated regions of variants are reportedly targeted by nearly half of spike-specific TCRs.

This clone was seen a few times. Its antigen is unknown. Data came from immunoSEQ multiplex PCR; TCRdb stores just in-frame clones and leaves some out. The sample has about 160,000 clones; 92% are singletons. Second doses that came at about 4 or about 12 weeks were put together. This sequence was found in an adult who received the AZD1222 COVID-19 vaccine. Sequences were derived from peripheral blood, sampled 28 days after the second AZD1222 dose.

For the CDR3, the DNA is TGTGCCACCAGTGATTGGACAGGGGGCATGTTTGGAGATACGCAGTATTTT. Its protein product is CATSDWTGGMFGDTQYF. This chain uses TRBV24-1 with TRBJ2-3, with 11 nucleotides matching TRBD1. The V segment lost 2 bases and the J segment 5 bases; nucleotides outside the gene matches: 8. Germline V CDR1 and CDR2: KGHDR, SFDVKD. The CDR3 spans 17 residues.